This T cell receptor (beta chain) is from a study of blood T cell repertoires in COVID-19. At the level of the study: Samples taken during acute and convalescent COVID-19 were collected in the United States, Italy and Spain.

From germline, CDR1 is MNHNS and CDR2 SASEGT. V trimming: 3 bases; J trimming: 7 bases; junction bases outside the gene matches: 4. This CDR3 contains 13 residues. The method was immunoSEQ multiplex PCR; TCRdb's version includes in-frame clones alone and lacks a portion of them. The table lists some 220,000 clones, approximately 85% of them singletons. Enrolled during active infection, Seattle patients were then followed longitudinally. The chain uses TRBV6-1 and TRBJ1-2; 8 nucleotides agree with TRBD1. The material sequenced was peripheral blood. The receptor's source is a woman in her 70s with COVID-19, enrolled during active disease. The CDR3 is CASSDPTGAGYTF. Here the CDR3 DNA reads TGTGCCAGCAGTGACCCGACAGGGGCTGGCTACACCTTC.